Detailed here is one T cell receptor beta chain. Its antigen is currently unknown. This sample was taken from a study of T cell repertoires in cytomegalovirus infection. Whole-study context: Indications of both CMV infection and matching HLA type were provided by public TCR beta signatures.

Findings and caveats of the study: HLA-C-restricted TCR beta clonotypes specific for CMV led the ex vivo response.

One entry per CDR3 protein, called by TCRdb with MiXCR from the reads. Found here are approximately 150,000 distinct CDR3 sequences, less than 25% of them singletons; the top ten hold 20% to 30%. Germline trimming cut 0 bases from V and 1 base from J; bases unmatched to any gene: 1. CDR1 is SGHAT, CDR2 FQNNGV, per germline. The CDR3 runs 16 residues. V gene TRBV11-2 combines with J gene TRBJ2-5; 11 nucleotides agree with TRBD2. This receptor was taken from a human donor in good health (CMV status not recorded). Some clones in this sample may be carry-over from other donors' samples. The material sequenced was CD8+ T cells from cultured PBMCs, taken from culture after CMV antigen stimulation. CDR3 bases: TGTGCCAGCAGCTTAGAACTAGCGGGGGCCCAAGAGACCCAGTACTTC. Residues: CASSLELAGAQETQYF.